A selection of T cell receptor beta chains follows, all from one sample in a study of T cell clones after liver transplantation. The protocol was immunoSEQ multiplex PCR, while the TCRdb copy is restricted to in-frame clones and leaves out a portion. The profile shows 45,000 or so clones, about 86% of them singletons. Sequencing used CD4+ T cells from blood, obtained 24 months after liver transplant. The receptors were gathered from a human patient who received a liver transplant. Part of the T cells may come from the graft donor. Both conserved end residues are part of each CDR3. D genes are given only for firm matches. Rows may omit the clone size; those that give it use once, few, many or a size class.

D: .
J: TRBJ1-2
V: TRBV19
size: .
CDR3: CASSIRGADGYTF
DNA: TGTGCCAGTAGTATTCGGGGGGCGGATGGCTACACCTTC

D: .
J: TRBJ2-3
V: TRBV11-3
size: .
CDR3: CASSLDYTDTQYF
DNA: TGTGCCAGCAGCTTAGACTACACAGATACGCAGTATTTT

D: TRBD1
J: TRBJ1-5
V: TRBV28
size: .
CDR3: CASSFTGGAPQHF
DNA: TGTGCCAGCAGTTTTACAGGGGGGGCGCCCCAGCATTTT

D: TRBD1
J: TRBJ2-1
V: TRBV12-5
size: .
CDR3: CASGGTGGYNEQFF
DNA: TGTGCTAGTGGTGGGACAGGGGGCTACAATGAGCAGTTCTTC

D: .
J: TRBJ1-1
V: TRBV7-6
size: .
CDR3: CASSLYEQGHTEAFF
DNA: TGTGCCAGCAGCTTATATGAACAGGGACACACTGAAGCTTTCTTT

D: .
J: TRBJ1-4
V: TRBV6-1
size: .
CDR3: CASSVRDGGNEKLFF
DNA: TGTGCCAGCAGCGTAAGGGACGGGGGGAATGAAAAACTGTTTTTT

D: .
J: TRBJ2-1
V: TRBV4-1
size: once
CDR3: CASSPDGVVFQFF
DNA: TGCGCCAGCAGCCCGGACGGCGTGGTCTTTCAGTTCTTC

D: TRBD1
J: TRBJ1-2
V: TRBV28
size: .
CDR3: CASSHLPGQGAFNYGYTF
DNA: TGTGCCAGCAGTCATCTCCCGGGACAGGGGGCTTTTAACTATGGCTACACCTTC

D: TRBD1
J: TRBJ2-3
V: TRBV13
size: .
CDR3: CASSIGTALVDTQYF
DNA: TGTGCCAGCAGCATAGGGACAGCCCTTGTGGATACGCAGTATTTT

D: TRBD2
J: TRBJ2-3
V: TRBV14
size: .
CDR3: CASSPRTSTFLKPTDTQYF
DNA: TGTGCCAGCAGCCCCCGGACTAGCACCTTCCTAAAGCCCACAGATACGCAGTATTTT

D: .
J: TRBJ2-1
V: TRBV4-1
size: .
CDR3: CASSSRLVAGNEQFF
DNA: TGCGCCAGCAGCTCCCGACTAGTTGCAGGCAATGAGCAGTTCTTC

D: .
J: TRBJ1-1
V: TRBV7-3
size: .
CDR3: CASSLEMGGDTEAFF
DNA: TGTGCCAGCAGTCTAGAAATGGGGGGTGACACTGAAGCTTTCTTT

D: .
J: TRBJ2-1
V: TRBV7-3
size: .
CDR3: CASSLKGASGNEQFF
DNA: TGTGCCAGCAGCTTAAAGGGGGCTAGCGGAAATGAGCAGTTCTTC

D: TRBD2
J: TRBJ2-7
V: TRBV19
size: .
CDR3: CASTPRGESYEQYF
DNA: TGTGCCAGTACCCCCCGGGGGGAATCCTACGAGCAGTACTTC

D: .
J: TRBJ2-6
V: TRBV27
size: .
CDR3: CASSFSGSGANVLTF
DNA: TGTGCCAGCAGTTTTTCGGGGTCTGGGGCCAACGTCCTGACTTTC

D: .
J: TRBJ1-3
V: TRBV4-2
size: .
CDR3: CASSQDISLGGNTIYF
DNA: TGTGCCAGCAGCCAAGATATCAGCTTAGGTGGAAACACCATATATTTT

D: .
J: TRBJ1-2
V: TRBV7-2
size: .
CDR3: CASSLADNGYTF
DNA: TGTGCCAGCAGCTTAGCCGACAATGGCTACACCTTC

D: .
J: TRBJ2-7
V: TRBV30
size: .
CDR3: CAWSVGQPTYEQYF
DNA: TGTGCCTGGAGTGTGGGTCAGCCAACCTACGAGCAGTACTTC

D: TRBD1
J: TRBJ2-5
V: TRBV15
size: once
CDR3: CATSRPAQGETQYF
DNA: TGTGCCACCAGCAGACCGGCACAGGGGGAGACCCAGTACTTC

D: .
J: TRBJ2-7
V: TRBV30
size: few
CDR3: CAWRSRGRSEQYF
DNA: TGTGCCTGGAGGTCCAGGGGCCGGAGCGAGCAGTACTTC

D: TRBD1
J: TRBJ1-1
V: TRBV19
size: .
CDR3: CASSLQGAINMNTEAFF
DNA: TGTGCCAGTAGTCTACAGGGGGCCATTAATATGAACACTGAAGCTTTCTTT

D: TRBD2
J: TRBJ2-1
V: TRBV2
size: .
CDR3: CASSETSGGGYNEQFF
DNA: TGTGCCAGCAGTGAAACTAGCGGGGGTGGGTACAATGAGCAGTTCTTC

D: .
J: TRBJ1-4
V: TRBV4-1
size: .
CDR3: CASSRAGQGSTNEKLFF
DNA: TGCGCCAGCAGCCGGGCAGGCCAGGGGTCAACTAATGAAAAACTGTTTTTT

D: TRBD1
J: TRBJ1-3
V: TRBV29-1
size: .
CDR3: CSVGLGQSGNTIYF
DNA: TGCAGCGTTGGTCTGGGACAGTCTGGAAACACCATATATTTT

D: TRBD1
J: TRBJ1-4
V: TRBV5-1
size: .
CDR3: CASSTGTVGSNEKLFF
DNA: TGCGCCAGCAGCACAGGGACAGTCGGTTCCAATGAAAAACTGTTTTTT

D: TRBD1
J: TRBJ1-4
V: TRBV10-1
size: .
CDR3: CASSDSTGEREKLFF
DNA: TGCGCCAGCAGTGATTCGACAGGGGAAAGGGAAAAACTGTTTTTT

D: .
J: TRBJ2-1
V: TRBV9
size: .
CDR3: CASSVHNPPLNEQFF
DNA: TGTGCCAGCAGCGTACATAACCCCCCTCTCAATGAGCAGTTCTTC

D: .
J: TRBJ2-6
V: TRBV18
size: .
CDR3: CASEPRGSGANVLTF
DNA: TGTGCCAGCGAGCCTAGGGGGTCTGGGGCCAACGTCCTGACTTTC

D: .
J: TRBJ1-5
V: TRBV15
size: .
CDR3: CATSILDRLNQPQHF
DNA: TGTGCCACCAGCATCCTCGACAGGCTTAATCAGCCCCAGCATTTT

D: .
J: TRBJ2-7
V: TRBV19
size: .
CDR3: CASETSLGEQYF
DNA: TGTGCCAGCGAAACTAGCCTTGGCGAGCAGTACTTC

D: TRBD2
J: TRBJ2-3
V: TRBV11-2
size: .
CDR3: CASSLQRGGPDTQYF
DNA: TGTGCCAGCAGCTTGCAGCGGGGGGGCCCTGATACGCAGTATTTT

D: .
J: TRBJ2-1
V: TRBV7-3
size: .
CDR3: CASSLLSNGEQFF
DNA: TGTGCCAGCAGCTTATTATCTAACGGTGAGCAGTTCTTC

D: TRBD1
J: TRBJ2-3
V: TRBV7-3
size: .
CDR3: CASSLTGQGRADTQYF
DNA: TGTGCCAGCAGCCTAACGGGACAGGGTAGGGCAGATACGCAGTATTTT

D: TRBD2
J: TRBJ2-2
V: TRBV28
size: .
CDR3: CASSRGLAGVSNTGELFF
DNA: TGTGCCAGCAGCCGGGGACTAGCGGGAGTATCAAACACCGGGGAGCTGTTTTTT

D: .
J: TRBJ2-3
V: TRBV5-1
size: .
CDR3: CASSLTPGLSTDTQYF
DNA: TGCGCCAGCAGCTTGACTCCGGGGCTCTCCACAGATACGCAGTATTTT

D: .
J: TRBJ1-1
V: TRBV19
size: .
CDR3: CASSILTSNWLTFF
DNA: TGTGCCAGTAGTATATTGACCTCCAACTGGTTGACTTTCTTT

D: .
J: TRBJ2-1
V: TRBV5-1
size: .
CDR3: CASSLGDSFSYNEQFF
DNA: TGCGCCAGCAGCTTGGGGGACTCGTTCTCCTACAATGAGCAGTTCTTC

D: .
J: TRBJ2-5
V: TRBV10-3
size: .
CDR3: CAISSTAPETQYF
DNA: TGTGCCATCAGTAGTACAGCCCCCGAGACCCAGTACTTC

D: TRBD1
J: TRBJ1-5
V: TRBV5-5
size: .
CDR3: CASSLAGGMSNQPQHF
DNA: TGTGCCAGCAGCTTGGCAGGGGGCATGAGCAATCAGCCCCAGCATTTT

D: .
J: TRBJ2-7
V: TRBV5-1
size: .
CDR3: CASSLGQTSSNEQYF
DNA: TGCGCCAGCAGCTTGGGACAGACAAGCAGCAACGAGCAGTACTTC

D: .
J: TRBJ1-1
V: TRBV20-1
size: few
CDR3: CSAKGDTEAFF
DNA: TGCAGTGCCAAAGGGGACACTGAAGCTTTCTTT

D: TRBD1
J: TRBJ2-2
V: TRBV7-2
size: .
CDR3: CASSSGQGAITGELFF
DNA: TGTGCCAGCAGCTCGGGACAGGGGGCGATCACCGGGGAGCTGTTTTTT

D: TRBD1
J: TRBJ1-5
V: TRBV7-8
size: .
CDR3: CASSLGQGIRQPQHF
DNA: TGTGCCAGCAGCTTGGGACAGGGAATACGTCAGCCCCAGCATTTT

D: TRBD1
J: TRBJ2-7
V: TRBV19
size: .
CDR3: CATCYTGQGAGEQYF
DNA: TGTGCCACCTGTTATACGGGACAGGGGGCAGGTGAGCAGTACTTC

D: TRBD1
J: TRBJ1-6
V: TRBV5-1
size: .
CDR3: CASGQENNSPLHF
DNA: TGCGCCAGTGGACAGGAAAATAATTCACCCCTCCACTTT

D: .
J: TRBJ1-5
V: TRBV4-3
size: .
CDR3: CASSQDPGRNQPQHF
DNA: TGCGCCAGCAGCCAAGATCCAGGGCGGAATCAGCCCCAGCATTTT

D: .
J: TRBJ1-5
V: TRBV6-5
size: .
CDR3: CASSRQGGRNQPQHF
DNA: TGTGCCAGCAGTCGTCAGGGAGGGCGCAATCAGCCCCAGCATTTT

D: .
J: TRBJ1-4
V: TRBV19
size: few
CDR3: CASRDHEKKLFF
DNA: TGTGCCAGCCGGGACCACGAAAAAAAACTGTTTTTT

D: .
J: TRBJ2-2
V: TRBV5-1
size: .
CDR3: CASSLAPQGNAGELFF
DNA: TGCGCCAGCAGCTTGGCCCCTCAGGGGAACGCCGGGGAGCTGTTTTTT

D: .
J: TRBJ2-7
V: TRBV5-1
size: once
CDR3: CASTHGLSSYEQYF
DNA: TGCGCCAGCACCCATGGGCTCAGCTCCTACGAGCAGTACTTC